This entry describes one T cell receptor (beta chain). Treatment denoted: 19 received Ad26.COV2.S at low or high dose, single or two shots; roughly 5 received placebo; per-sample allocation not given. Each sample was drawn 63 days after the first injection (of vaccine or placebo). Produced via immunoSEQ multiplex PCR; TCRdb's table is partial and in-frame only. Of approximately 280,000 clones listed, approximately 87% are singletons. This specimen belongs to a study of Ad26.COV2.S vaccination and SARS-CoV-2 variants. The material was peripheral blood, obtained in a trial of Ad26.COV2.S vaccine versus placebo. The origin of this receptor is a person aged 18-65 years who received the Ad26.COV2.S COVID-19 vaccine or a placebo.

In DNA, the CDR3 is TGTGCCAGCAGCCCTGGGCCGGGACTAGGATTCTCCTACGAGCAGTACTTC. Its protein product is CASSPGPGLGFSYEQYF. This sequence joins TRBV3-1 (or the pseudogene TRBV3-2) and TRBJ2-7; 8 bases fit TRBD2. V dropped 4 bases and J dropped 0; count of bases not matched to a gene: 11. Per the germline V gene, CDR1 is LGHDT and CDR2 is YNNKEL (reference sequence). CDR3 size: 17 residues.